The rows below give T cell receptor beta chains drawn from one sample of a study of shared clonotypes between healthy human individuals. Measured with immunoSEQ multiplex PCR; TCRdb has only the in-frame clones, and not every one. The sample records about 2.3 million clones, 85% to 95% being singletons. The sequencing input was naive CD4+ T cells from PBMCs. The origin of the receptors is a man in his late teens or twenties in good health. Some clones in this sample may be carry-over from other donors' samples. CDR3s include the opening cysteine and the closing phenylalanine or tryptophan. A D gene is named only where the DNA matches it firmly. Clone size is not always given. Where it is, it says once, few, many or a class for expanded clones.

.	TRBV2	TRBJ1-4	.	CASSQTSDLANEKLFF	TGTGCCAGCAGTCAGACTAGCGATTTGGCTAATGAAAAACTGTTTTTT
TRBD2	TRBV5-1	TRBJ2-3	.	CASSQGLATDTQYF	TGCGCCAGCAGCCAGGGACTAGCGACAGATACGCAGTATTTT
.	TRBV27	TRBJ1-1	.	CASSLYGPRRFGTEAFF	TGTGCCAGCAGTTTATACGGGCCACGGAGGTTCGGCACTGAAGCTTTCTTT
.	TRBV28	TRBJ2-2	.	CASIGDYKGELFF	TGTGCCAGCATCGGGGATTACAAGGGGGAGCTGTTTTTT
TRBD2	TRBV5-4	TRBJ2-2	.	CASSLEGGPSGELFF	TGTGCCAGCAGCTTGGAGGGAGGGCCCTCCGGGGAGCTGTTTTTT
TRBD2	TRBV5-1	TRBJ2-1	.	CASSFSPPAGGAYNEQFF	TGCGCCAGCAGCTTTTCCCCGCCAGCGGGAGGGGCCTACAATGAGCAGTTCTTC
TRBD2	TRBV7-8	TRBJ2-3	once	CASSSGTSGNTDTQYF	TGTGCCAGCAGCTCCGGGACTAGCGGGAACACAGATACGCAGTATTTT
TRBD1	TRBV5-8	TRBJ1-5	.	CASSLGTGVGFNQPQHF	TGTGCCAGCAGCTTAGGGACAGGGGTTGGGTTCAATCAGCCCCAGCATTTT
TRBD2	TRBV5-1	TRBJ2-1	.	CASSFIAGSSYNEQFF	TGCGCCAGCAGCTTTATAGCGGGAAGCTCCTACAATGAGCAGTTCTTC
TRBD1	TRBV7-2	TRBJ2-5	.	CASSLSQGETQYF	TGTGCCAGCAGCTTGTCACAGGGGGAGACCCAGTACTTC
TRBD2	TRBV5-1	TRBJ2-1	.	CASSLVAGGNNEQFF	TGCGCCAGCAGCTTGGTAGCGGGAGGTAACAATGAGCAGTTCTTC
.	TRBV7-2	TRBJ2-7	.	CASSFGTGATYEQYF	TGTGCCAGCAGCTTCGGAACCGGGGCAACCTACGAGCAGTACTTC
.	TRBV30	TRBJ1-5	few	CAWSVGWSQPQHF	TGTGCCTGGAGTGTAGGTTGGAGCCAGCCCCAGCATTTT
TRBD2	TRBV19	TRBJ2-2	.	CASSTQAGVPGELFF	TGTGCCAGTAGTACCCAAGCGGGAGTACCCGGGGAGCTGTTTTTT
TRBD1	TRBV5-1	TRBJ2-5	.	CASSLAGQGGQETQYF	TGCGCCAGCAGCTTGGCAGGACAGGGGGGCCAAGAGACCCAGTACTTC
TRBD1	TRBV10-3	TRBJ1-1	.	CAISEEGGSAEAFF	TGTGCCATCAGTGAGGAAGGGGGCAGCGCTGAAGCTTTCTTT
TRBD1	TRBV19	TRBJ1-2	few	CASSTTGAIGYTF	TGTGCCAGTAGTACGACAGGGGCCATCGGCTACACCTTC
TRBD2	TRBV5-1	TRBJ2-1	.	CASSALAGLNEQFF	TGCGCCAGCAGCGCCCTAGCGGGATTAAATGAGCAGTTCTTC
.	TRBV29-1	TRBJ2-3	once	CSVEDLTTKADTQYF	TGCAGCGTTGAAGATCTAACCACTAAGGCTGATACGCAGTATTTT
TRBD1	TRBV5-1	TRBJ2-3	.	CASSPTGTGGTDTQYF	TGCGCCAGCAGCCCCACCGGGACAGGGGGCACAGATACGCAGTATTTT
.	TRBV4-1	TRBJ2-4	.	CASSQEGTIAKNIQYF	TGCGCCAGCAGCCAAGAAGGGACAATAGCCAAAAACATTCAGTACTTC
.	TRBV6-6	TRBJ2-1	.	CASSQRSGGNEQFF	TGTGCCAGCAGTCAGCGCTCGGGTGGTAATGAGCAGTTCTTC
TRBD2	TRBV15	TRBJ2-1	.	CATSPIGLAGVNEQFF	TGTGCCACCAGTCCCATTGGGCTAGCGGGAGTTAATGAGCAGTTCTTC
TRBD2	TRBV5-1	TRBJ2-2	.	CASSLVAGGVTGELFF	TGCGCCAGCAGCTTGGTAGCGGGAGGGGTCACCGGGGAGCTGTTTTTT
TRBD2	TRBV9	TRBJ2-7	.	CASSVAGTIAEQYF	TGTGCCAGCAGCGTAGCGGGGACTATTGCCGAGCAGTACTTC
TRBD2	TRBV28	TRBJ2-7	.	CASRNPRLWGGYEQYF	TGTGCCAGCAGAAACCCTCGCCTGTGGGGGGGCTACGAGCAGTACTTC
.	TRBV28	TRBJ1-1	.	CASNILGAFGTEAFF	TGTGCCAGCAATATATTGGGCGCGTTCGGCACTGAAGCTTTCTTT
.	TRBV7-2	TRBJ2-6	.	CASSASSGNSGANVLTF	TGTGCCAGCAGCGCCAGCTCGGGGAACTCTGGGGCCAACGTCCTGACTTTC
.	TRBV5-1	TRBJ2-2	.	CASSSLDNTGELFF	TGCGCCAGCAGCTCCCTGGACAACACCGGGGAGCTGTTTTTT